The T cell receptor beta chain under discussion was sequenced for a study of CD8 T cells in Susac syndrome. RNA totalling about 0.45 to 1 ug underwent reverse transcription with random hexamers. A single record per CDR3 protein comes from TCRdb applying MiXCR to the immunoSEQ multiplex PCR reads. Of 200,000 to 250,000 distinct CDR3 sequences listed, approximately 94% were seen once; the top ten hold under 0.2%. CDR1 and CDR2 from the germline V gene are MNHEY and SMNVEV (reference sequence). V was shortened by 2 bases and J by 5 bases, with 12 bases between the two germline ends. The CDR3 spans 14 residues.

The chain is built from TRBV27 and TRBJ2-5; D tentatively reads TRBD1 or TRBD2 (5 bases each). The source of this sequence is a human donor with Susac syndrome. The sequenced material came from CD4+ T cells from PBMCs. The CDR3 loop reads CASSLELGRETQYF. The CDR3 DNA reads TGTGCCAGCAGTTTAGAGTTGGGACGGGAGACCCAGTACTTC.